One sample yielded the 23 T cell receptor beta chains listed below, sequenced in a study of cytomegalovirus exposure and HLA in healthy donors. 60 Vbeta and 13 Jbeta primers were used in PCR. TCRdb keeps only in-frame clones here, not all; method: immunoSEQ multiplex PCR. The profile shows some 180,000 clones, about four fifths of them singletons. Sequencing used PBMCs. These receptors came from a man aged 35 to 55 in good health and CMV-seronegative.

This rearrangement joins TRBV7-8 to TRBJ2-7, with 8 bases aligning to TRBD1. Germline V CDR1 and CDR2: SGHVS, FQNEAQ. The junction had 3 bases not matched to a gene; V was cut back by 5 bases and J by 3 bases. CDR3 size: 13 residues. The CDR3 bases are TGTGCCAGCAGCCAGGACAGGGACTACGAGCAGTACTTC. It encodes CASSQDRDYEQYF.

This clone was seen just once. The rearrangement joins TRBV12-2 to TRBJ2-3; TRBD1 was called by the table and not checked on the DNA. TRBV12-2 constitutes a pseudogene. The CDR3 extends over 16 amino acids. Here the CDR3 DNA reads TGTGCAAGTCGCTTAGCCCGGGACAGGGTTTATGATACGCAGTATTTT. This codes for CASRLARDRVYDTQYF.

A few counts support this clone. The chain uses TRBV5-4 and TRBJ2-1; 10 bases line up with TRBD2. The ends lost 0 bases at V and 8 bases at J; junction bases unmatched: 5. The germline V gene encodes CDR1 SGHNT and CDR2 YYREEE (reference sequence). The CDR3 loop spans 15 amino acids. This CDR3 is CASSLGAGGPDEQFF. In DNA form, the CDR3 reads TGTGCCAGCAGCTTGGGAGCGGGGGGGCCCGATGAGCAGTTCTTC.

This sequence joins TRBV7-9 and TRBJ2-7; TRBD1 matches at 8 bases. The CDR3 length is 15 residues. Germline V CDR1 and CDR2: SEHNR, FQNEAQ (reference sequence). Unmatched junction bases numbered 4, after V lost 2 bases and J lost 1 base. This CDR3 reads CASSLRQGPSYEQYF. Here the CDR3 DNA reads TGTGCCAGCAGCTTACGACAGGGGCCTTCCTACGAGCAGTACTTC.

The sample holds one count of this clone. In DNA, the CDR3 is TGTGCCAGCAGCCCAGGCGGACAGGGGAGGCAGTATTTT. It yields the protein CASSPGGQGRQYF. The chain is built from TRBV2 and TRBJ2-3; 9 bases agree with TRBD1. The V and J ends lost 6 bases and 11 bases, in that order; junction bases with no gene match: 9. Germline-derived CDR1 and CDR2 are SNHLY and FYNNEI. The CDR3 has 13 residues.

The chain carries TRBV18 and TRBJ1-1; D is possibly TRBD1 (6 bases). This CDR3 comprises 16 residues. CDR1 KGHSH and CDR2 LQKENI come from the germline V gene. The germline V and J ends were trimmed by 3 bases and 2 bases, with 16 bases remaining between them. In DNA form, the CDR3 reads TGTGCCAGCTCACCGGGGGGGCGGGGAATTAACACTGAAGCTTTCTTT. It specifies CASSPGGRGINTEAFF.

The chain has TRBV5-6 and TRBJ1-5; 7 bases line up with TRBD1. There are 16 residues in the CDR3. V shed 2 bases and J 5 bases; nucleotides not matched to a gene: 10. Germline V gene lookup returns CDR1 SGHDT and CDR2 YYEEEE. The CDR3 DNA reads TGTGCCAGCAGCTTTAGAGGGGACAGATTCGATCAGCCCCAGCATTTT. Protein sequence: CASSFRGDRFDQPQHF.

J is TRBJ2-5 and V is TRBV7-6, with 13 bases aligning to TRBD2. The CDR3 is made up of 15 amino acids. The germline CDR1 and CDR2 sequences are SGHVS and FNYEAQ. V was pared by 7 bases and J by 2 bases, with 4 bases of the junction left unmatched. CDR3 sequence (DNA): TGTGCCAGCACCACTAGCGGGGGGGTTCAAGAGACCCAGTACTTC. Amino acid sequence: CASTTSGGVQETQYF.

This chain links TRBV6-5 with TRBJ1-1; tentatively, D is TRBD1 (6 bases). Germline V gives CDR1 MNHEY, CDR2 SVGAGI. This CDR3 is 14 amino acids long. V was shortened by 8 bases and J by 1 base, with 14 bases between the two germline ends. This CDR3 is CASGDGTRNTEAFF. CDR3 DNA: TGTGCCAGCGGTGACGGGACACGGAACACTGAAGCTTTCTTT.

This chain links TRBV30 with TRBJ1-6, with a tentative D call TRBD1 (5 bases). Trimming left V 1 base short and J 6 bases short, with 10 bases between. Germline V gene lookup returns CDR1 GTSNPN and CDR2 SVGIG (reference sequence). The CDR3 totals 14 residues. CDR3 amino acids: CAWSAGGGNSPLHF. The CDR3 nucleotides are TGTGCCTGGAGTGCCGGGGGGGGTAATTCACCCCTCCACTTT.

CDR3: CASSLDNQETQYF. CDR3 nucleotides: TGTGCCAGCAGCTTAGACAACCAAGAGACCCAGTACTTC. This chain links TRBV7-8 with TRBJ2-5; unclear D gene. This CDR3 contains 13 residues. Germline V lookup: CDR1 SGHVS, CDR2 FQNEAQ. Deletions cut 1 base from V and 0 bases from J, with 3 bases between.

As regards this clone: The identical CDR3 is also encoded by other nucleotide sequences in the sample. The chain links TRBV6-1 to TRBJ2-5; D gene unclear. The CDR3 is 11 amino acids. Trimming shortened V by 4 bases and J by 3 bases, and 3 bases separated the two germline ends. CDR1 MNHNS and CDR2 SASEGT come from the germline V gene. The DNA of the CDR3 is TGTGCCAGCAGTGCTAAAGAGACCCAGTACTTC. Translating it yields CASSAKETQYF.

The chain carries TRBV9 and TRBJ2-7; 7 bases match TRBD1. The CDR3 is 12 amino acids. J was trimmed by 3 bases and V by 4 bases; bases with no gene match: 1. Germline assignment: CDR1 SGDLS and CDR2 YYNGEE. CDR3 amino acids: CASSRDSYEQYF. DNA for the CDR3: TGTGCCAGCAGCCGGGACAGCTACGAGCAGTACTTC.

The V gene is TRBV7-2, the J gene TRBJ2-1, with D hard to call. Germline V lookup: CDR1 SGHTA, CDR2 FQGNSA. Trimming cost V 5 bases and J 6 bases, with 14 bases left between them. CDR3 length equals 14 residues. Written as DNA, the CDR3 is TGTGCCAGCAGCCTGCGGCACCAACTCAATGAGCAGTTCTTC. Amino acids: CASSLRHQLNEQFF.

DNA of the CDR3: TGTGCTAGTGGTTTGGTACCGGGGGGCACCATATATTTT. It codes for CASGLVPGGTIYF. The chain carries TRBV12-5 and TRBJ1-3; D perhaps matches TRBD1 (5 bases). The V gene's germline CDR1 is LGHNT and CDR2 FRNRAP. The CDR3 extends over 13 amino acids. Trimming left V 0 bases short and J 9 bases short, with 9 bases between.

Here the CDR3 DNA reads TGTGCCAGCAGCTTGGATCCGAGTGGGAACACTGAAGCTTTCTTT. Its translation: CASSLDPSGNTEAFF. The chain is built from TRBV5-5 and TRBJ1-1; D gene unclear. Trimming stripped 0 bases from V and 1 base from J, with 10 bases between. Germline CDR1 is SGHKS and CDR2 is YYEKEE (reference sequence). There are 15 residues in the CDR3. The full variable domain, rest sourced from reference TRBV5-5 and TRBJ1-1, is DAGVTQSPTHLIKTRGQQVTLRCSPISGHKSVSWYQQVLGQGPQFIFQYYEKEERGRGNFPDRFSARQFPNYSSELNVNALLLGDSALYLCASSLDPSGNTEAFFGQGTRLTVV.

This chain joins TRBV5-4 and TRBJ2-1; 9 nucleotides match TRBD2. V gave up 4 bases and J gave up 0 bases; unmatched junction bases: 2. CDR3 length: 15 amino acids. Germline V gene sequence: CDR1 SGHNT, CDR2 YYREEE (reference sequence). CDR3 sequence (DNA): TGTGCCAGCAGCAATAGCGGGAGCTCCTACAATGAGCAGTTCTTC. This translates into CASSNSGSSYNEQFF.

The J gene is TRBJ2-3, the V gene TRBV7-3; 10 bases are a match to TRBD2. Per germline, CDR1 SGHTA and CDR2 FQGTGA. J gave up 3 bases and V 5 bases, and 5 bases lay outside the gene matches. The CDR3 is 15 amino acids. CDR3 sequence (DNA): TGTGCCAGCAGCGAGGGGACTAGCGTTACAGATACGCAGTATTTT. Its translation: CASSEGTSVTDTQYF.

This clone occurred a few times. This rearrangement joins TRBV6-1 to TRBJ2-1; D is possibly TRBD1 (6 bases). CDR1 and CDR2 (germline): MNHNS, SASEGT. The V end lost 0 bases, the J end lost 15 bases, and 18 bases lay between the germline ends. The CDR3 covers 14 residues. The CDR3 DNA follows: TGTGCCAGCAGTGAAGCAGCCAGGGCGGACAGTCCGTTCTTC. As protein: CASSEAARADSPFF.

This clone appeared a single time. Other DNA sequences in this specimen translate into the identical CDR3. The chain employs TRBV6-6 and TRBJ1-1; a weak D match, TRBD1 (5 bases). The CDR3 runs 15 residues. Trimming pared 0 bases from V and 2 bases from J, leaving 10 bases between. Germline loops: CDR1 MNHNY, CDR2 SVGAGI (reference sequence). The CDR3 coding sequence is TGTGCCAGCAGTTACTCTGGGCAGGGTAACACTGAAGCTTTCTTT. Amino acid sequence: CASSYSGQGNTEAFF.

V and J are TRBV5-1 and TRBJ2-3, with D possibly TRBD1 on 7 matching bases. CDR1 SGHRS and CDR2 YFSETQ come from the germline V gene. With 2 bases removed from V and 5 bases from J, the gap between germline ends came to 12 bases. This CDR3 is built from 14 residues. The CDR3 region is CASSFRGEGDTQYF. The CDR3 DNA reads TGCGCCAGCAGCTTCAGGGGGGAAGGAGATACGCAGTATTTT.

Only a few counts were recorded for this clone. The chain is built from TRBV19 and TRBJ1-5; D remains unclear. V was pared by 5 bases and J by 12 bases, with 11 bases between. The CDR3 contains 11 residues. CDR1 and CDR2 from the germline V gene are LNHDA and SQIVND (reference sequence). The CDR3 protein is CASSGEMSQHF. The CDR3 nucleotides read TGTGCCAGTAGTGGGGAGATGAGCCAGCATTTT.

Comments on this clone: The same CDR3 also results from other DNA sequences found in this sample. This chain uses TRBV7-2 with TRBJ2-7; 14 bases agree with TRBD2. Germline V lookup: CDR1 SGHTA, CDR2 FQGNSA. V lost 3 bases, J lost 3 bases, and 1 base stayed unmatched. The CDR3 covers 15 residues. CDR3 DNA: TGTGCCAGCAGCTTGGGGACTAGCGGGGGCTACGAGCAGTACTTC. Residues: CASSLGTSGGYEQYF.